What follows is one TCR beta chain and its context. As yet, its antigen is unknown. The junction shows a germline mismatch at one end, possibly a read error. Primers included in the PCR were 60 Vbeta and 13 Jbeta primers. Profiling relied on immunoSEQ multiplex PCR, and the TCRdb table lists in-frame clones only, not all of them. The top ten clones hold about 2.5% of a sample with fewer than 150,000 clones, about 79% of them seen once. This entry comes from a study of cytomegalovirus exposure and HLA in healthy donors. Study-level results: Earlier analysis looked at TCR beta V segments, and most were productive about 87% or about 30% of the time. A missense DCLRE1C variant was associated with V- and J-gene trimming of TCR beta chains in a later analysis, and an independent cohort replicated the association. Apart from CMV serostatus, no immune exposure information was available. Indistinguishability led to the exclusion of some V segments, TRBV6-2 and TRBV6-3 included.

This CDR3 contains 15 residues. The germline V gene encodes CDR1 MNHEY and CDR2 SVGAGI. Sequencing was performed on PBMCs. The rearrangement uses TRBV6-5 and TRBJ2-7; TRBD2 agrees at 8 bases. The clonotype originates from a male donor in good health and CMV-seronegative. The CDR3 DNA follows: TGTTCCAGCAGTCGTCCGGGACTAGTGACCCACGAGCAGTACTTC. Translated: CSSSRPGLVTHEQYF.